This TCR beta chain was identified during a study of blood T cell repertoires in COVID-19. Whole-study context: Acute-phase and convalescent COVID-19 samples originated in the United States, Italy and Spain. PBMCs, B-cell-depleted T cells, or T cells provided the cDNA or gDNA that made up the material.

The germline gives CDR1 MNHNS, CDR2 SASEGT. CDR3 length equals 16 residues. Trimming cost V 4 bases and J 5 bases; bases outside gene matches: 5. Original data processing: Amplification from reference gene primers served as the basis for estimated nucleated cell counts. Only in-frame clones appear in the TCRdb table, and some are missing; sequencing was by immunoSEQ multiplex PCR. The V and J calls and clone size were taken over from that table, and D and trimming were inferred from the DNA. The data hold about 240,000 clones, with about 86% observed a single time. The receptor was isolated from a man between 60 and 75 years old with acute or convalescent COVID-19. The sequencing input was peripheral blood. V usage is TRBV6-1 and J usage is TRBJ1-4; 12 nucleotides align to TRBD1. Written as DNA, the CDR3 is TGTGCCAGCAGTGCGGGACAGGGGGCACTGAATGAAAAACTGTTTTTT. The encoded protein is CASSAGQGALNEKLFF.